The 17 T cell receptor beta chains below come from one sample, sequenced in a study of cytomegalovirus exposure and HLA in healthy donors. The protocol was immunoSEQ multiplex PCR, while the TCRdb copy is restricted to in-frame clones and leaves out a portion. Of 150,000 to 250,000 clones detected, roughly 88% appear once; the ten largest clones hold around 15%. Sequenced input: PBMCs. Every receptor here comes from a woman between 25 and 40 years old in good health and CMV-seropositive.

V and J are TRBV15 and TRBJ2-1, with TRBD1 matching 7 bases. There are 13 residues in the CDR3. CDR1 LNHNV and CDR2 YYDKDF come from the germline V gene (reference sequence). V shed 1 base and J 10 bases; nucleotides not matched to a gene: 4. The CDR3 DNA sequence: TGTGCCACCAGCAGAGTTTGGACAGGAGAGCAGTTCTTC. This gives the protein CATSRVWTGEQFF.

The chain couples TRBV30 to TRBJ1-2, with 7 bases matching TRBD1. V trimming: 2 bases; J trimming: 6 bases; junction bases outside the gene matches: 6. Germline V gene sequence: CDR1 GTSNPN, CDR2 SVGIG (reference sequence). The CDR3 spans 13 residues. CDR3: CAWSSTGVDGYTF. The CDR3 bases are TGTGCCTGGAGTTCCACAGGGGTGGATGGCTACACCTTC.

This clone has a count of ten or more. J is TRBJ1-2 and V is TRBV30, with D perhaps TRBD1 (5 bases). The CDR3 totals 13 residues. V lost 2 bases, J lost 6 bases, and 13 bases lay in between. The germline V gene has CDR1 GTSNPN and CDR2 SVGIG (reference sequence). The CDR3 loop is CAWSRGQGDGYTF. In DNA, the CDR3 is TGTGCCTGGAGTAGAGGCCAAGGGGATGGCTACACCTTC. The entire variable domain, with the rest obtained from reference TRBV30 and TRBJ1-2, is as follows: SQTIHQWPATLVQPVGSPLSLECTVEGTSNPNLYWYRQAAGRGLQLLFYSVGIGQISSEVPQNLSASRPQDRQFILSSKKLLLSDSGFYLCAWSRGQGDGYTFGSGTRLTVV.

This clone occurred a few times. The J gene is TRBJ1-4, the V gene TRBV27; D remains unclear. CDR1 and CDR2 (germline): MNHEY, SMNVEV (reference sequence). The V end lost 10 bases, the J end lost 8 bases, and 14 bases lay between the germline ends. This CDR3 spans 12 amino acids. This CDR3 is CANPKEWEKLFF. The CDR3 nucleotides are TGTGCCAACCCGAAAGAGTGGGAAAAACTGTTTTTT.

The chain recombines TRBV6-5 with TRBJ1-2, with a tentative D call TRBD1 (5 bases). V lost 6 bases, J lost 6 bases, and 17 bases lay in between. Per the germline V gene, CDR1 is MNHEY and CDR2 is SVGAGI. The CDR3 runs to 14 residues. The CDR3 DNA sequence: TGTGCCAGCAGCCCAGACAGATTTCTGGATGGCTACACCTTC. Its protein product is CASSPDRFLDGYTF.

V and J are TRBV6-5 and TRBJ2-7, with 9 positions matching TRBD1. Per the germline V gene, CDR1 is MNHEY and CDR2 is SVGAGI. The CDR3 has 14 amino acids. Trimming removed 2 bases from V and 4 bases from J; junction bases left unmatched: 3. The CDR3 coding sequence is TGTGCCAGCAGTTACGGGGACAGGGTTTACGAGCAGTACTTC. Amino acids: CASSYGDRVYEQYF.

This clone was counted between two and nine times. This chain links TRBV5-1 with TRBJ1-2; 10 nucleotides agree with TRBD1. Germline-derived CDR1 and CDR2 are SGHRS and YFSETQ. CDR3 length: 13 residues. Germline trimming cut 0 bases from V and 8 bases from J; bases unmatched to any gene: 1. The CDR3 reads CASSLETGGGYTF. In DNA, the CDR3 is TGCGCCAGCAGCTTGGAGACAGGGGGCGGCTACACCTTC.

The CDR3 coding sequence is TGTGCCACCAGCCTGACACCGGGACTAGCGAACGAGCAGTTCTTC. It codes for CATSLTPGLANEQFF. J is TRBJ2-1 and V is TRBV15; 10 bases line up with TRBD2. The CDR3 contains 15 residues. V dropped 5 bases and J dropped 10; count of bases not matched to a gene: 11. From germline, CDR1 is LNHNV and CDR2 YYDKDF (reference sequence).

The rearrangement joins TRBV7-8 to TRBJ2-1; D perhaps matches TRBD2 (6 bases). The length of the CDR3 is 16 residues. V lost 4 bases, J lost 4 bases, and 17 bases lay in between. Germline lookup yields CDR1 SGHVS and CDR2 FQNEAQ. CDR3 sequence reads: CASSSPSAEAYNEQFF. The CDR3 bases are TGTGCCAGCAGCTCCCCTAGCGCAGAGGCATACAATGAGCAGTTCTTC.

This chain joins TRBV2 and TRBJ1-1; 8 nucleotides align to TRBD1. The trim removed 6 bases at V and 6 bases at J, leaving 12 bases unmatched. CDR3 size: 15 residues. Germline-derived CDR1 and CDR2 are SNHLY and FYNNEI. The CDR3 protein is CASRGGQGRQAEAFF. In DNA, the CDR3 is TGTGCCAGCAGGGGAGGACAGGGCAGGCAGGCTGAAGCTTTCTTT.

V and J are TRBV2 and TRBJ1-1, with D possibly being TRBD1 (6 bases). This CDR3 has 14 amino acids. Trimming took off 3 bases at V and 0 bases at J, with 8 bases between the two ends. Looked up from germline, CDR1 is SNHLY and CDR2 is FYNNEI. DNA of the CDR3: TGTGCCAGCAGTGACGACAGGTTGAACACTGAAGCTTTCTTT. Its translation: CASSDDRLNTEAFF. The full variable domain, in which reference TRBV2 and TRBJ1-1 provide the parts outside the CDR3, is EPEVTQTPSHQVTQMGQEVILRCVPISNHLYFYWYRQILGQKVEFLVSFYNNEISEKSEIFDDQFSVERPDGSNFTLKIRSTKLEDSAMYFCASSDDRLNTEAFFGQGTRLTVV.

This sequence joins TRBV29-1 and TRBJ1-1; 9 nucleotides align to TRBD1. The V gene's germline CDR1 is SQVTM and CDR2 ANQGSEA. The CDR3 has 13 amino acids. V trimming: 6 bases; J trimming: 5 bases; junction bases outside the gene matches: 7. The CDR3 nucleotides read TGCAGCGTCGGACAGGGGCTAGTGACTGAAGCTTTCTTT. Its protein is CSVGQGLVTEAFF.

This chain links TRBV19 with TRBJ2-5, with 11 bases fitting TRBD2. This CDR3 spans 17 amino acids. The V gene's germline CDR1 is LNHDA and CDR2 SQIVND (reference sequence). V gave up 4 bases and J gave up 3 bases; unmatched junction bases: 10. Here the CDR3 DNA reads TGTGCCAGTAGTAGGAGGAGAGGGACTAGCGGCGAAGAGACCCAGTACTTC. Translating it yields CASSRRRGTSGEETQYF. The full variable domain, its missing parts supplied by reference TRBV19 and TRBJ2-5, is DGGITQSPKYLFRKEGQNVTLSCEQNLNHDAMYWYRQDPGQGLRLIYYSQIVNDFQKGDIAEGYSVSREKKESFPLTVTSAQKNPTAFYLCASSRRRGTSGEETQYFGPGTRLLVL.

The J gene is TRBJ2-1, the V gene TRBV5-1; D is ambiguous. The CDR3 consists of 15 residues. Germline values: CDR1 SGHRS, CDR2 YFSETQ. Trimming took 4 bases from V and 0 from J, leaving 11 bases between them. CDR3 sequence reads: CASSPDPSSYNEQFF. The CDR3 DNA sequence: TGCGCCAGCAGCCCGGATCCTAGCTCCTACAATGAGCAGTTCTTC.

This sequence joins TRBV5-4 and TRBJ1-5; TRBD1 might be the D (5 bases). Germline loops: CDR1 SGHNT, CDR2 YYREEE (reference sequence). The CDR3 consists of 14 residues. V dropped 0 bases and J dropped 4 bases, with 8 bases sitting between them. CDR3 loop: CASSLDGTNQPQHF. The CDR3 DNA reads TGTGCCAGCAGCTTGGATGGGACTAATCAGCCCCAGCATTTT.

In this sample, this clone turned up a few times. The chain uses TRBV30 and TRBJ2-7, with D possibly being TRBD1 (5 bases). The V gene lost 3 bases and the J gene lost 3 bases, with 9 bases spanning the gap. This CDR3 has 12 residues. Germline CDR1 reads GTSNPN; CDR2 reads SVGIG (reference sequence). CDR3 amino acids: CAWRGQYYEQYF. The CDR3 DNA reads TGTGCCTGGAGGGGGCAGTACTACGAGCAGTACTTC.

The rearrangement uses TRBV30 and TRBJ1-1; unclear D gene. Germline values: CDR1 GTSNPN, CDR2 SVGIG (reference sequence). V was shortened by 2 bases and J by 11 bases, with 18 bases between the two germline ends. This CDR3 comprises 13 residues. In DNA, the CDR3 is TGTGCCTGGAGTACCCGCGGGTGGTTTTCCGCTTTCTTT. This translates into CAWSTRGWFSAFF.